The rows below give T cell receptor beta chains drawn from one sample of a study of cytomegalovirus exposure and HLA in healthy donors. Assay: immunoSEQ multiplex PCR; the TCRdb copy retains only in-frame clones and omits some. The table shows fewer than 150,000 clones, with 88% occurring only once. The sample taken for sequencing was PBMCs. These receptors all stem from a man younger than 45 in good health and CMV-seronegative. CDR3s include the opening cysteine and the closing phenylalanine or tryptophan.

V	length	CDR3
TRBV30	12	CAWGPGTDTQYF
TRBV19	12	CASMTGGSPLHF
TRBV4-1	14	CASSPETRDYGYTF
TRBV6-4	15	CASSEGASNTGELFF
TRBV6-4	15	CASSDVAGEIDTQYF
TRBV5-5	15	CASSPGTAPGQPQHF
TRBV18	15	CASSPPGQPSYEQYF
TRBV4-2	18	CASSQGNRLAGGPGEQFF
TRBV5-1	14	CASSSAGNTGELFF
TRBV14	16	CASSQGVGGITDTQYF
TRBV5-5	15	CASSSEGGRVHEQYF
TRBV5-1	13	CASSPGTAYEQYF
TRBV27	14	CASSWGGKTYEQYF
TRBV7-7	13	CASSLDEHSPLHF
TRBV6-5	15	CASNYRDTKNNEQFF
TRBV10-2	21	CASSESWNFGIGGKLAGELFF
TRBV5-1	13	CASSSASGNEQFF
TRBV25-1	15	CASSDPSTGNTEAFF
TRBV11-2	15	CASSLEPGSGNTIYF
TRBV5-4	16	CASSLGAGLGTDTQYF
TRBV25-1	13	CASSVTGGTEAFF
TRBV11-2	15	CASRRTGGAYNEQFF
TRBV9	16	CASTAGFGTGVNEQFF
TRBV14	17	CASSQSIGWREYNEQFF
TRBV27	12	CASSPGYNEQFF
TRBV5-1	13	CASSFTAGNTIYF
TRBV29-1	13	CSVETSGSGELFF
TRBV18	16	CASSPVSGRAWETQYF
TRBV7-2	12	CASSLLRETQYF
TRBV7-3	14	CASSLKAVATEAFF
TRBV7-6	14	CASSFLAGPYEQYF
TRBV12-5	16	CASGLVPGSRVYEQYF
TRBV2	13	CANPTGIEETQYF
TRBV29-1	12	CSVTSLSYEQYF
TRBV15	14	CATSARQGTGELFF
TRBV7-2	13	CASSLDRFEKLFF
TRBV9	13	CASSDGTGFGYTF
TRBV6-5	15	CASRQSSLRNQPQHF
TRBV4-1	13	CASSGGLAGEQYF
TRBV23-1	11	CAEVPGNTIYF
TRBV5-1	16	CASSVTGTVPNEKLFF
TRBV6-6	14	CASSPGLALNIQYF
TRBV5-1	14	CASSDGTGKGGYTF
TRBV5-4	14	CASSLAGTAYGYTF
TRBV4-1	15	CASSQETGAPYEQYF
TRBV2	13	CASSVRTDGTQYF
TRBV7-9	15	CASSFSGREADTQYF
TRBV7-2	15	CASSPGGSSNQPQHF
TRBV29-1	11	CSVTSGYEQYF
TRBV6-1	15	CASSEAWGPSFPQHF
TRBV7-2	15	CASSLRLAEYNEQFF
TRBV18	16	CASSSLAGGTDNEQFF
TRBV6-1	15	CASSASVLEMEEQFF
TRBV7-9	16	CASSLDVGQIGNTIYF